The 17 T cell receptor beta chains listed next were all sequenced from one sample in a study of shared clonotypes between healthy human individuals. TCRdb's copy holds only in-frame clones and misses some; the assay was immunoSEQ multiplex PCR. The sample lists roughly 2,000,000 clones; about 95% were seen once. Naive CD8 cells lacked CD45RO and underwent positive selection for CCR7, leaving out terminally differentiated effector memory CD45RA+ cells. The material sequenced was naive CD8+ T cells sorted from blood. The receptors shown here come from a man between 18 and 35 years old in good health.

The gene calls are TRBV9 and TRBJ2-5; 16 bases map to TRBD2. The germline CDR1 and CDR2 sequences are SGDLS and YYNGEE. Trimming removed 3 bases from V and 5 bases from J; junction bases left unmatched: 4. The CDR3 spans 16 residues. CDR3 bases: TGTGCCAGCAGCGCGGGACTAGCGGGAGGGCTGGAGACCCAGTACTTC. This codes for CASSAGLAGGLETQYF.

J is TRBJ2-7 and V is TRBV2; possibly TRBD1 for D (5 bases). The CDR3 totals 15 residues. Deletions cut 3 bases from V and 2 bases from J, with 14 bases between. CDR1 and CDR2 (germline): SNHLY, FYNNEI. CDR3: CASSDGAPVTYEQYF. CDR3 sequence (DNA): TGTGCCAGCAGTGATGGGGCGCCGGTTACCTACGAGCAGTACTTC.

The chain is built from TRBV4-1 and TRBJ2-3; 7 positions match TRBD2. Germline V gene data show CDR1 as MGHRA and CDR2 as YSYEKL. The CDR3 consists of 17 residues. The V gene end was trimmed by 1 base and the J gene end by 5 bases; junction bases not matched to a gene: 12. CDR3 residues: CASSQVWGEGPGDTQYF. The CDR3 DNA is TGCGCCAGCAGCCAAGTTTGGGGGGAGGGCCCGGGAGATACGCAGTATTTT.

Worth noting for this clone: Other DNA sequences in this sample translate to the same CDR3. This rearrangement joins TRBV4-1 to TRBJ1-5, with D unclear. The V end lost 0 bases, the J end lost 3 bases, and 6 bases lay between the germline ends. The CDR3 runs 14 residues. Germline V CDR1 and CDR2: MGHRA, YSYEKL. The CDR3 reads CASSQDRANQPQHF. The DNA for the CDR3 is TGCGCCAGCAGCCAAGATAGGGCCAATCAGCCCCAGCATTTT.

This clone came up a few times. The chain combines TRBV4-1 with TRBJ1-3; no definite D call. Germline V gene lookup returns CDR1 MGHRA and CDR2 YSYEKL. V shed 0 bases and J shed 0 bases, with 6 bases lying between them. CDR3 size: 15 residues. The CDR3 sequence: CASSQDANSGNTIYF. CDR3 nucleotide sequence: TGCGCCAGCAGCCAAGATGCTAACTCTGGAAACACCATATATTTT.

The gene calls are TRBV9 and TRBJ2-1; TRBD2 is a possible D gene (5 bases). The CDR3 length is 16 residues. Germline V CDR1 and CDR2: SGDLS, YYNGEE. Between the trimmed V and J ends, which lost 0 bases and 6 bases, there was a span of 16 bases. The CDR3, as DNA: TGTGCCAGCAGCGTAGCGGTTGACTATACGGTCAATGAGCAGTTCTTC. It translates to CASSVAVDYTVNEQFF.

A word on this clone: At the DNA level, this CDR3 is encoded by other sequences in the same sample as well. The CDR3 loop is CASSSRTGYNSPLHF. The CDR3 DNA is TGTGCCAGCAGTTCGCGGACAGGCTATAATTCACCCCTCCACTTT. The rearrangement links TRBV27 to TRBJ1-6, with 7 bases matching TRBD1. The CDR3 runs 15 residues. Germline V gene lookup returns CDR1 MNHEY and CDR2 SMNVEV (reference sequence). V shed 4 bases and J 3 bases; nucleotides not matched to a gene: 3.

The rearrangement joins TRBV5-6 to TRBJ2-5, with TRBD2 as a possible D gene (5 bases). Germline CDR1 SGHDT, CDR2 YYEEEE. This CDR3 is built from 12 residues. Trimming left V 1 base short and J 5 bases short, with 6 bases between. CDR3 in amino acids: CASSLIAETQYF. DNA of the CDR3: TGTGCCAGCAGCTTGATAGCGGAGACCCAGTACTTC.

This clone was seen just once. The rearrangement joins TRBV11-2 to TRBJ2-7, with 7 bases identical to TRBD1. V shed 4 bases and J 6 bases; nucleotides not matched to a gene: 9. Germline V CDR1 and CDR2: SGHAT, FQNNGV. There are 14 residues in the CDR3. CDR3 in DNA: TGTGCCAGCAGCTCGGACAGGTTTCCCGGCGAGCAGTACTTC. Translating it yields CASSSDRFPGEQYF.

CDR3 bases: TGTGCCAGCAGTCTACGACTAGCGGAAAGGTCGGAGCAGTTCTTC. Protein: CASSLRLAERSEQFF. The chain combines TRBV6-5 with TRBJ2-1; 9 bases match TRBD2. Germline V lookup: CDR1 MNHEY, CDR2 SVGAGI. This CDR3 region has 15 residues. Trimming took 5 bases from V and 10 from J; bases not matched to a gene: 12.

J is TRBJ1-6 and V is TRBV6-6; 12 bases fit TRBD1. V lost 6 bases to trimming and J lost 10 bases; unmatched junction nucleotides: 4. The germline V gene has CDR1 MNHNY and CDR2 SVGAGI (reference sequence). The CDR3 covers 14 residues. This CDR3 is CASSRDRGRSPLHF. CDR3 sequence (DNA): TGTGCCAGCAGCCGGGACAGGGGGCGGTCACCCCTCCACTTT.

The chain employs TRBV19 and TRBJ1-1; weak D call: TRBD1 (5 bases). The CDR3 contains 15 residues. In germline, CDR1 is LNHDA, CDR2 SQIVND (reference sequence). Trimming took 6 bases from V and 5 from J, leaving 19 bases between them. This CDR3 is CASRVGSGLGTEAFF. The DNA for the CDR3 is TGTGCCAGTAGGGTGGGGTCGGGGCTCGGAACTGAAGCTTTCTTT.

Note on this clone: Other DNA sequences within the sample encode an identical CDR3. CDR3 bases: TGTGCCAGCAGCGTAGAGGATTACAATGAGCAGTTCTTC. It translates to CASSVEDYNEQFF. The chain employs TRBV9 and TRBJ2-1; D ambiguous. From germline, CDR1 is SGDLS and CDR2 YYNGEE. V dropped 0 bases and J dropped 4 bases, with 5 bases sitting between them. The CDR3 totals 13 residues.

The V and J genes are TRBV7-2 and TRBJ2-7; 9 nucleotides agree with TRBD2. The V segment lost 0 bases and the J segment 2 bases; nucleotides outside the gene matches: 17. This CDR3 has 20 amino acids. Germline V gene data show CDR1 as SGHTA and CDR2 as FQGNSA. CDR3 in amino acids: CASSLAQSFRSSGTPYEQYF. In DNA, the CDR3 is TGTGCCAGCAGCTTAGCCCAGTCCTTTAGGTCTAGCGGGACTCCCTACGAGCAGTACTTC.

This clone was seen a single time. The genes are TRBV2 and TRBJ2-5; weak D call: TRBD1 (5 bases). V lost 2 bases, J lost 2 bases, and 9 bases lay in between. CDR1 SNHLY and CDR2 FYNNEI come from the germline V gene. The CDR3 is 14 amino acids. The CDR3 DNA follows: TGTGCCAGCAGTGAACCAGGGATACAAGAGACCCAGTACTTC. Encoded protein: CASSEPGIQETQYF. The full variable domain, rest sourced from reference TRBV2 and TRBJ2-5, is EPEVTQTPSHQVTQMGQEVILRCVPISNHLYFYWYRQILGQKVEFLVSFYNNEISEKSEIFDDQFSVERPDGSNFTLKIRSTKLEDSAMYFCASSEPGIQETQYFGPGTRLLVL.

The chain uses TRBV6-6 and TRBJ1-5; 7 bases are shared with TRBD1. V trimming: 0 bases; J trimming: 6 bases; junction bases outside the gene matches: 8. The CDR3 sequence is 16 residues long. The germline gives CDR1 MNHNY, CDR2 SVGAGI (reference sequence). CDR3 in amino acids: CASSYSPTGQGQPQHF. The CDR3 DNA follows: TGTGCCAGCAGTTACTCCCCGACAGGGCAGGGTCAGCCCCAGCATTTT.

The chain couples TRBV19 to TRBJ2-7; no clear D gene. Trimming stripped 2 bases from V and 1 base from J, with 6 bases between. CDR3 length: 13 residues. Germline V gene sequence: CDR1 LNHDA, CDR2 SQIVND (reference sequence). This chain's CDR3 is CASSISYSYEQYF. CDR3 bases: TGTGCCAGTAGTATATCTTATTCCTACGAGCAGTACTTC. Full variable domain (remainder filled in from reference TRBV19 and TRBJ2-7): DGGITQSPKYLFRKEGQNVTLSCEQNLNHDAMYWYRQDPGQGLRLIYYSQIVNDFQKGDIAEGYSVSREKKESFPLTVTSAQKNPTAFYLCASSISYSYEQYFGPGTRLTVT.